This T cell receptor (beta chain) is from a study of T cell repertoires in cytomegalovirus infection. Across the study: Signatures in public TCR beta sequences pointed to both CMV infection and matching HLA type.

V shed 5 bases, J shed 7 bases, and the junction held 8 bases outside the gene matches. The CDR3 spans 15 residues. On this clonotype: What it recognizes is unknown.

The study, taken as a whole, reports: CMV-specific HLA-C-restricted TCR beta clonotypes dominated the ex vivo response. CMV carriers having the relevant HLA were flagged by cumulative public TCR beta family frequency.

TCRdb ran MiXCR on the reads and lists one entry per CDR3 protein. The sample lists around 570,000 distinct CDR3 sequences, around two fifths occurring once. The J gene is TRBJ2-3, the V gene TRBV12-3 or TRBV12-4; 11 nucleotides agree with TRBD1. Specimen: cultured PBMCs, collected from culture after CMV antigen stimulation. This receptor was obtained from a human donor in good health (CMV status not recorded). Some clones in this sample may be carry-over from other donors' samples. The CDR3 nucleotides read TGTGCCAGCAGTCCCGGGACAGGGGGAGGGAATACGCAGTATTTT. Its translation: CASSPGTGGGNTQYF.